This is a list of T cell receptor beta chains from one sample in a study of cytotoxic CD8 clonotypes in ibrutinib-treated CLL. The method was immunoSEQ multiplex PCR; TCRdb's version includes in-frame clones alone and lacks a portion of them. Found here are fewer than 35,000 clones, 85% of them singletons; the top ten hold about 8%. The sample here was PBMCs, taken after 24 months of ibrutinib treatment. Every receptor here comes from a human donor with chronic lymphocytic leukemia. CDR3s include the opening cysteine and the closing phenylalanine or tryptophan. Each record gives: clone size, V gene, D gene, J gene, CDR3 DNA, CDR3 protein. A D gene is named only where the DNA matches it firmly. Some rows mark clone size as missing; the rest say once, few, many or name a class of expanded clone.

-,TRBV5-1,TRBD1,TRBJ2-7,TGCGCCGGCAGCTTGAAGCTTCAGGGGGTTTACGAGCAGTACTTC,CAGSLKLQGVYEQYF
-,TRBV28,-,TRBJ2-6,TGTGCCTCAAGGGGGAGCTCCTCTGGGGCCAACGTCCTGACTTTC,CASRGSSSGANVLTF
-,TRBV5-1,-,TRBJ1-4,TGCGCCAGCAGCCAAACAGGGAATGAAAAACTGTTTTTT,CASSQTGNEKLFF
-,TRBV5-1,-,TRBJ1-1,TGCGCCAGCAGCTTGACCCAGGGTAGCACTGAAGCTTTCTTT,CASSLTQGSTEAFF
-,TRBV11-2,TRBD1,TRBJ1-1,TGTGCCAGCAGCGAATGGACAGGGGGTTCTAGGAACACTGAAGCTTTCTTT,CASSEWTGGSRNTEAFF
-,TRBV7-2,-,TRBJ1-1,TGTGCCAGCAGCTTGTTGGGGAAAGGCACTGAAGCTTTCTTT,CASSLLGKGTEAFF
-,TRBV7-3,TRBD1,TRBJ1-1,TGTGCCAGCAGCTTAAGACAGGGATGGGCCACTGAAGCTTTCTTT,CASSLRQGWATEAFF
-,TRBV6-5,-,TRBJ1-2,TGTGCCAGCAGTATGGGGGGATACGGCTACACCTTC,CASSMGGYGYTF
-,TRBV5-4,-,TRBJ2-7,TGTGCCAGCAGCTTGGTCGTGGGCAGGGGAGAGCAGCAGTACTTC,CASSLVVGRGEQQYF
-,TRBV15,TRBD1,TRBJ2-3,TGTGCCACCAGCAGATCTGGGACAGGCCCCCCAGATACGCAGTATTTT,CATSRSGTGPPDTQYF
once,TRBV2,-,TRBJ1-5,TGTGCCAGCAGTGATAGTAGCAGCAATCAGCCCCAGCATTTT,CASSDSSSNQPQHF
-,TRBV5-1,TRBD1,TRBJ1-1,TGCGCCAGCAGCTTGGCCGGGACAGGGAGCACTGAAGCTTTCTTT,CASSLAGTGSTEAFF
-,TRBV5-6,-,TRBJ2-1,TGTGCCAGCAGCTTGCTTATATTCGCCGACAACAATGAGCAGTTCTTC,CASSLLIFADNNEQFF
-,TRBV5-5,-,TRBJ2-3,TGTGCCAGCAGCCCGACGCCGAGCACAGATACGCAGTATTTT,CASSPTPSTDTQYF
-,TRBV7-2,-,TRBJ2-2,TGTGCCAGCAGCTTATCCGCAGGGCCGAACACCGGGGAGCTGTTTTTT,CASSLSAGPNTGELFF
-,TRBV25-1,-,TRBJ1-2,TGTGCCAGCAGTGAACCGGGCAGGGGAGGCTATGGCTACACCTTC,CASSEPGRGGYGYTF
-,TRBV18,-,TRBJ2-5,TGTGCCAGCTCACCAACTGCTCGGACAGTGTACCAAGAGACCCAGTACTTC,CASSPTARTVYQETQYF
-,TRBV6-4,-,TRBJ2-2,TGTGCCAGCAGTGACACAGACCACTACGGACGGGGGTTCATCGGGGAGCTGTTTTTT,CASSDTDHYGRGFIGELFF
-,TRBV5-5,TRBD1,TRBJ2-7,TGTGCCAGCAGCGCCTCCGGGACAGGGGATCACGAGCAGTACTTC,CASSASGTGDHEQYF
-,TRBV7-2,-,TRBJ2-3,TGTGCCAGCAGCTTAGATCGGAGCACAGATACGCAGTATTTT,CASSLDRSTDTQYF
once,TRBV2,TRBD2,TRBJ2-1,TGTGCCAGCAGTGGGGGCGGGGGTCGCCAGTATGAGCAGTTCTTC,CASSGGGGRQYEQFF
-,TRBV7-3,-,TRBJ1-1,TGTGCCAGCAGCTTAACGGGGCCGGAGAACACTGAAGCTTTCTTT,CASSLTGPENTEAFF
few,TRBV7-9,-,TRBJ2-7,TGTGCCAGCAGCTTAGCCCGCGCAAATGGAGCTCACTACGAGCAGTACTTC,CASSLARANGAHYEQYF
-,TRBV18,-,TRBJ1-6,TGTGCCAGCTCACCACTGGGGGATTCACCCCTCCACTTT,CASSPLGDSPLHF
-,TRBV29-1,-,TRBJ1-5,TGCAGCGTTGTGGAAAGGGGACAGCCCCAGCATTTT,CSVVERGQPQHF
-,TRBV5-1,-,TRBJ2-3,TGCGCCAGCAGCCCGTCCAGGGGAAGCACAGATACGCAGTATTTT,CASSPSRGSTDTQYF
-,TRBV5-1,TRBD1,TRBJ2-2,TGCGCCAGCAGCTCGGACAGGGCGGGTACCGGGGAGCTGTTTTTT,CASSSDRAGTGELFF
-,TRBV28,TRBD1,TRBJ2-7,TGTGCCAGCAGTTCGCCCGCCCCGGGACAGGGCACCTACGAGCAGTACTTC,CASSSPAPGQGTYEQYF